These 27 T cell receptor beta chains were sequenced from one sample in a study of blood T cell repertoires in COVID-19. Produced via immunoSEQ multiplex PCR; TCRdb's table is partial and in-frame only. The profile shows 130,000 to 150,000 clones, roughly 84% of them singletons. The specimen sequenced was peripheral blood. All receptors come from a human donor in a cohort sampled during active COVID-19.

The V gene is TRBV21-1, the J gene TRBJ1-1; the D segment call TRBD1 is taken from the table without a DNA check. TRBV21-1 is flagged as a pseudogene. CDR3 size: 15 residues. The CDR3 loop is CASSRRQLKNTEAFF. CDR3 sequence (DNA): TGTGCCAGCAGCAGGCGACAGCTTAAGAACACTGAAGCTTTCTTT.

The rearrangement uses TRBV15 and TRBJ1-1, with 10 bases lining up with TRBD1. The CDR3 totals 14 residues. Germline trimming cut 0 bases from V and 10 bases from J; bases unmatched to any gene: 5. CDR1 is LNHNV, CDR2 YYDKDF, per germline (reference sequence). This CDR3 is CATSRDRTGGAAFF. The CDR3 nucleotides are TGTGCCACCAGCAGAGACCGGACAGGGGGTGCAGCTTTCTTT.

The genes are TRBV7-2 and TRBJ2-6; D is undetermined. V lost 4 bases and J lost 4, with 11 bases in between. In germline, CDR1 is SGHTA, CDR2 FQGNSA. The CDR3 totals 15 residues. The CDR3 loop reads CASSSPPSGANVLTF. Written as DNA, the CDR3 is TGTGCCAGCAGCTCCCCCCCGTCCGGGGCCAACGTCCTGACTTTC.

This clone was observed a few times. This sequence joins TRBV5-4 and TRBJ2-7; 9 bases agree with TRBD1. Germline CDR1 SGHNT, CDR2 YYREEE (reference sequence). V gave up 4 bases and J gave up 2 bases; unmatched junction bases: 7. This CDR3 region has 15 residues. The CDR3 nucleotides read TGTGCCAGCAGCGAGCCGGGACAGGGTGCCTACGAGCAGTACTTC. Protein: CASSEPGQGAYEQYF.

This clone has just a few counts. The junction departs from germline at one end; a sequencing error may be responsible. V and J are TRBV3-1 (or the pseudogene TRBV3-2) and TRBJ2-7; 9 bases match TRBD1. The CDR3 is 13 amino acids. The germline V gene has CDR1 LGHDT and CDR2 YNNKEL (reference sequence). For the CDR3, the DNA is TGTGCCAGCAGTCAATCGCGGATGGGACAGGGTGTATTC. It is translated as CASSQSRMGQGVF.

The CDR3, as DNA: TGCGCCAGCAGCAGTCGACATGAGGGCTTGGGCAATCAGCCCCAGCATTTT. This sequence encodes CASSSRHEGLGNQPQHF. The V and J genes are TRBV10-1 and TRBJ1-5; D unclear. The V gene's germline CDR1 is WNHNN and CDR2 SYGVQD (reference sequence). The V gene lost 6 bases and the J gene lost 2 bases, with 20 bases spanning the gap. The CDR3 length is 17 residues.

The rearrangement joins TRBV5-1 to TRBJ2-5; a possible D gene is TRBD1 (6 bases). Germline CDR1 SGHRS, CDR2 YFSETQ. The ends were cut back, 0 bases at V and 3 bases at J, with 12 bases in the middle. CDR3 length: 15 residues. The CDR3 coding sequence is TGCGCCAGCAGCTTGGACAGGGCCACGGAAGAGACCCAGTACTTC. It yields the protein CASSLDRATEETQYF.

The chain uses TRBV6-2 or TRBV6-3 and TRBJ2-5, with 8 bases fitting TRBD1. Per germline, CDR1 MNHEY and CDR2 SVGEGT. This CDR3 spans 14 amino acids. V gave up 5 bases and J gave up 5 bases; unmatched junction bases: 7. CDR3 in amino acids: CASSGQGLVETQYF. CDR3 DNA: TGTGCCAGCAGTGGACAGGGTCTCGTGGAGACCCAGTACTTC.

The rearrangement links TRBV6-6 to TRBJ2-1; no reliable D call. The CDR3 sequence is 11 residues long. The germline V gene has CDR1 MNHNY and CDR2 SVGAGI (reference sequence). V was shortened by 5 bases and J by 5 bases, with 4 bases between the two germline ends. The CDR3 region is CASSIDNEQFF. CDR3 nucleotide sequence: TGTGCCAGCAGTATAGACAATGAGCAGTTCTTC.

This clone appeared once. This chain links TRBV11-2 with TRBJ1-1, with a tentative D call TRBD1 (6 bases). Trimming stripped 6 bases from V and 1 base from J, with 9 bases between. CDR1 is SGHAT, CDR2 FQNNGV, per germline. This CDR3 has 13 amino acids. In nucleotides, the CDR3 is TGTGCCAGCAGAGTGGGACAGAACACTGAAGCTTTCTTT. This gives the protein CASRVGQNTEAFF.

The chain links TRBV11-3 to TRBJ2-2; no firm D call. The CDR3 spans 16 residues. V was trimmed by 1 base and J by 0 bases, leaving 9 bases between them. Germline CDR1 is SGHNT and CDR2 is YENEEA. The CDR3 DNA reads TGTGCCAGCAGCTTAGGAAGCCAGGCGAACACCGGGGAGCTGTTTTTT. Translating it yields CASSLGSQANTGELFF.

The V gene is TRBV5-1, the J gene TRBJ1-1; D is ambiguous. The CDR3 length is 15 residues. CDR1 is SGHRS and CDR2 is YFSETQ in the germline V gene. V lost 4 bases and J lost 1, with 14 bases in between. The CDR3 DNA is TGCGCCAGCAGCCCCACTCGCGGGCGGAACACTGAAGCTTTCTTT. Translated, it gives CASSPTRGRNTEAFF.

The sample holds one count of this clone. This sequence joins TRBV14 and TRBJ1-6; D remains ambiguous. The germline V gene encodes CDR1 SGHDN and CDR2 FVKESK. There are 18 residues in the CDR3. V lost 4 bases and J lost 2, with 18 bases in between. CDR3 amino acids: CASSPRAGNRAYNSPLHF. The CDR3 bases are TGTGCCAGCAGCCCAAGGGCGGGTAACCGCGCCTATAATTCACCCCTCCACTTT.

The chain couples TRBV19 to TRBJ2-6; D is uncertain. The germline V gene encodes CDR1 LNHDA and CDR2 SQIVND (reference sequence). Trimming cost V 2 bases and J 0 bases, with 5 bases left between them. This CDR3 contains 15 residues. Written as DNA, the CDR3 is TGTGCCAGTAGTATACAGGCCTCTGGGGCCAACGTCCTGACTTTC. Translated, it gives CASSIQASGANVLTF.

The rearrangement uses TRBV12-5 and TRBJ2-1; a possible D gene is TRBD2 (6 bases). This CDR3 spans 14 amino acids. The V end lost 1 base, the J end lost 2 bases, and 6 bases lay between the germline ends. Germline assignment: CDR1 LGHNT and CDR2 FRNRAP. The CDR3 DNA is TGTGCTAGTGGTTTGGCGGGGGCCTACAATGAGCAGTTCTTC. Its translation: CASGLAGAYNEQFF.

Many counts were recorded for this clone. The J gene is TRBJ2-3, the V gene TRBV9; 9 nucleotides match TRBD2. V shed 3 bases, J shed 0 bases, and the junction held 5 bases outside the gene matches. The CDR3 has 16 residues. CDR1 is SGDLS, CDR2 YYNGEE, per germline. CDR3 DNA: TGTGCCAGCAGCGGGGGGACTAGCTTAAGCACAGATACGCAGTATTTT. It specifies CASSGGTSLSTDTQYF.

This chain joins TRBV12-5 and TRBJ2-5, with TRBD2 matching 7 bases. CDR3 length equals 18 residues. J gave up 0 bases and V 0 bases, and 10 bases lay outside the gene matches. Germline lookup yields CDR1 LGHNT and CDR2 FRNRAP. DNA for the CDR3: TGTGCTAGTGGTTTGGTCCCCCCCCGGCGGGGGTACCAAGAGACCCAGTACTTC. Translating it yields CASGLVPPRRGYQETQYF.

V and J are TRBV7-2 and TRBJ2-5; no firm D call. Germline-derived CDR1 and CDR2 are SGHTA and FQGNSA. V was shortened by 1 base and J by 5 bases, with 11 bases between the two germline ends. The CDR3 is 14 residues long. The CDR3 nucleotides are TGTGCCAGCAGCTTAGTGTATGAGATGGAGACCCAGTACTTC. It codes for CASSLVYEMETQYF.

A few counts support this clone. J is TRBJ2-2 and V is TRBV5-1; perhaps TRBD2 as D (6 bases). CDR1 is SGHRS, CDR2 YFSETQ, per germline. The ends were cut back, 3 bases at V and 6 bases at J, with 9 bases in the middle. CDR3 size: 13 residues. CDR3 sequence: CASSSWGAGELFF. In DNA, the CDR3 is TGCGCCAGCAGCTCCTGGGGGGCCGGGGAGCTGTTTTTT.

The V call is TRBV4-2, the J call TRBJ1-2; TRBD1 is a possible D gene (6 bases). Germline V gene lookup returns CDR1 LGHNA and CDR2 YNFKEQ. The CDR3 is 17 residues long. Trimming took off 0 bases at V and 7 bases at J, with 21 bases between the two ends. CDR3 DNA sequence: TGTGCCAGCAGCCAAGAGGAAACGGGGGGGCGCCGGGGTGGCTACACCTTC. It encodes CASSQEETGGRRGGYTF.

This chain connects TRBV27 to TRBJ1-3; perhaps TRBD1 as D (5 bases). Germline CDR1 and CDR2: MNHEY and SMNVEV (reference sequence). The CDR3 totals 15 residues. V was pared by 0 bases and J by 5 bases, with 11 bases between. DNA for the CDR3: TGTGCCAGCAGTTTATCAAGCGGGGCCCGAAACACCATATATTTT. Encoded protein: CASSLSSGARNTIYF.

This chain links TRBV30 with TRBJ1-5; 11 positions agree with TRBD1. CDR1 is GTSNPN and CDR2 is SVGIG in the germline V gene (reference sequence). Losses at the gene ends were 3 bases for V and 5 bases for J; bases not matched to a gene: 6. CDR3 length equals 15 residues. The CDR3 nucleotides are TGTGCCTGGAGGAAAGGGACAGGGGGACATCAGCCCCAGCATTTT. This sequence encodes CAWRKGTGGHQPQHF.

The chain has TRBV4-3 and TRBJ2-3; D is possibly TRBD1 (5 bases). This CDR3 comprises 16 residues. Germline V gene lookup returns CDR1 LGHNA and CDR2 YSLEER. The germline V and J ends were trimmed by 0 bases and 4 bases, with 14 bases remaining between them. The CDR3 sequence: CASSQDLVRVSDTQYF. The CDR3 region has the DNA TGCGCCAGCAGCCAAGATTTGGTCAGGGTTTCAGATACGCAGTATTTT.

CDR3 sequence reads: CASSPGQEYEQYF. For the CDR3, the DNA is TGTGCCAGCAGTCCGGGACAAGAGTACGAGCAGTACTTC. The chain combines TRBV6-5 with TRBJ2-7; D is possibly TRBD1 (6 bases). The germline V gene encodes CDR1 MNHEY and CDR2 SVGAGI. This CDR3 has 13 amino acids. V dropped 5 bases and J dropped 4 bases, with 12 bases sitting between them.

The chain is built from TRBV4-1 and TRBJ1-2; 8 nucleotides agree with TRBD1. Germline CDR1 and CDR2: MGHRA and YSYEKL. CDR3 length: 14 amino acids. The J segment lost 8 bases and the V segment lost 2 bases, leaving 7 bases of the junction unmatched. CDR3 sequence reads: CASSQPQTGAGYTF. CDR3 nucleotide sequence: TGCGCCAGCAGCCAACCACAGACAGGGGCGGGCTACACCTTC.

The chain combines TRBV7-9 with TRBJ2-6, with TRBD1 as a possible D gene (5 bases). Trimming cost V 5 bases and J 0 bases, with 8 bases left between them. Germline CDR1 and CDR2: SEHNR and FQNEAQ (reference sequence). CDR3 size: 15 residues. CDR3 sequence: CASSPRASGANVLTF. The CDR3 region has the DNA TGTGCCAGCAGCCCCAGGGCCTCTGGGGCCAACGTCCTGACTTTC.

This clone occurred a few times. The V gene is TRBV5-1, the J gene TRBJ2-3, with a tentative D call TRBD2 (5 bases). The CDR3 totals 13 residues. Between the trimmed V and J ends, which lost 5 bases and 4 bases, there was a span of 11 bases. Germline V CDR1 and CDR2: SGHRS, YFSETQ. The CDR3 nucleotides read TGCGCCAGCAGACCCGACGGGGCAGATACGCAGTATTTT. This translates into CASRPDGADTQYF.